Presented here are 12 T cell receptor beta chains from one specimen sequenced in a study of T cell responses to AZD1222 COVID-19 vaccine. Produced via immunoSEQ multiplex PCR; TCRdb's table is partial and in-frame only. The sample has more than 85,000 clones; about 91% are singletons. The sample was peripheral blood, taken 28 days after the second AZD1222 dose. The source is an adult who received the AZD1222 COVID-19 vaccine.

A few counts support this clone. The chain is built from TRBV5-1 and TRBJ2-7, with 14 bases aligning to TRBD2. CDR1 and CDR2 from the germline V gene are SGHRS and YFSETQ. Germline trimming cut 4 bases from V and 6 bases from J; bases unmatched to any gene: 15. The CDR3 covers 18 residues. The CDR3 here is CASSRWGLGTSGSGEQYF. CDR3 coding DNA: TGCGCCAGCAGCCGCTGGGGTCTTGGGACTAGCGGGAGTGGCGAGCAGTACTTC.

This clone was found a few times. This chain connects TRBV11-3 to TRBJ2-1; 8 bases align to TRBD2. Germline CDR1 and CDR2: SGHNT and YENEEA. CDR3 length: 15 amino acids. V shed 5 bases, J shed 7 bases, and the junction held 10 bases outside the gene matches. CDR3 nucleotide sequence: TGTGCCAGCAGCCCGAGCGGGAGCCCCGGGAATGAGCAGTTCTTC. It is translated as CASSPSGSPGNEQFF.

The chain combines TRBV29-1 with TRBJ2-1; TRBD2 is a possible D gene (6 bases). The V end lost 4 bases, the J end lost 4 bases, and 14 bases lay between the germline ends. This CDR3 comprises 14 residues. CDR1 is SQVTM, CDR2 ANQGSEA, per germline. The CDR3 loop is CSVAPGVGYNEQFF. CDR3 DNA sequence: TGCAGCGTTGCGCCGGGAGTAGGGTACAATGAGCAGTTCTTC.

The chain recombines TRBV30 with TRBJ2-7; 7 bases align to TRBD2. The junction had 10 bases not matched to a gene; V was cut back by 4 bases and J by 1 base. CDR3 size: 15 residues. CDR1 GTSNPN and CDR2 SVGIG come from the germline V gene (reference sequence). The CDR3 protein is CAWKLGLAVSYEQYF. The CDR3 DNA follows: TGTGCCTGGAAGTTGGGGCTAGCGGTATCCTACGAGCAGTACTTC.

V usage is TRBV2 and J usage is TRBJ2-7, with D possibly matching TRBD2 (5 bases). The CDR3 loop spans 14 amino acids. The germline V and J ends were trimmed by 3 bases and 5 bases, with 14 bases remaining between them. Germline CDR1 and CDR2: SNHLY and FYNNEI. The CDR3 bases are TGTGCCAGCAGTGATTTGCGTTCCGGGGACGAGCAGTACTTC. Its translation: CASSDLRSGDEQYF.

The chain combines TRBV25-1 with TRBJ1-6; D may be TRBD1 (5 bases). Per the germline V gene, CDR1 is MGHDK and CDR2 is SYGVNS. The CDR3 extends over 15 amino acids. Trimming removed 1 base at V and 6 bases at J, with 10 bases between. The DNA for the CDR3 is TGTGCCAGCAGTGAATTGGGGACCTCTAATTCACCCCTCCACTTT. This translates into CASSELGTSNSPLHF.

This chain links TRBV19 with TRBJ1-1; 8 bases map to TRBD1. V trimming: 3 bases; J trimming: 8 bases; junction bases outside the gene matches: 5. The CDR3 is 13 amino acids. The germline gives CDR1 LNHDA, CDR2 SQIVND (reference sequence). For the CDR3, the DNA is TGTGCCAGTAGTATGGGACAGGCATACGAAGCTTTCTTT. This codes for CASSMGQAYEAFF.

The gene calls are TRBV19 and TRBJ1-5, with 9 bases identical to TRBD1. The CDR3 length is 13 residues. Germline CDR1 is LNHDA and CDR2 is SQIVND (reference sequence). V trimming: 6 bases; J trimming: 7 bases; junction bases outside the gene matches: 4. CDR3 nucleotides: TGTGCCAGTAGAACAGGGGGCGCACAGCCCCAGCATTTT. This codes for CASRTGGAQPQHF.

The gene calls are TRBV2 and TRBJ1-2, with 8 nucleotides matching TRBD1. V lost 7 bases to trimming and J lost 0 bases; unmatched junction nucleotides: 4. CDR1 is SNHLY, CDR2 FYNNEI, per germline. There are 14 residues in the CDR3. The CDR3 region is CASMWTGTNYGYTF. The CDR3 bases are TGTGCCAGCATGTGGACAGGGACTAACTATGGCTACACCTTC.

J is TRBJ2-7 and V is TRBV6-6, with 13 bases matching TRBD2. Trimming took 3 bases from V and 9 from J; bases not matched to a gene: 8. The CDR3 has 15 amino acids. Germline CDR1 reads MNHNY; CDR2 reads SVGAGI (reference sequence). CDR3 sequence: CASSYTGTSGMRQYF. CDR3 sequence (DNA): TGTGCCAGCAGTTATACCGGGACTAGCGGGATGAGGCAGTACTTC.

V and J are TRBV27 and TRBJ1-2; tentative D call: TRBD1 (6 bases). The V end lost 5 bases, the J end lost 6 bases, and 16 bases lay between the germline ends. From germline, CDR1 is MNHEY and CDR2 SMNVEV (reference sequence). This CDR3 is built from 14 residues. The CDR3, as DNA: TGTGCCAGCAGTATTCGCCAGGGGCCCCATGGCTACACCTTC. This gives the protein CASSIRQGPHGYTF.

The chain has TRBV18 and TRBJ2-1, with a weak D call TRBD2 (6 bases). The length of the CDR3 is 14 residues. V lost 1 base and J 8 bases, leaving 12 bases between the germline ends. In germline, CDR1 is KGHSH, CDR2 LQKENI. The CDR3 region is CASSPQGGVDEQFF. CDR3 DNA: TGTGCCAGCTCACCACAAGGAGGGGTCGATGAGCAGTTCTTC.